The 5 T cell receptor beta chains presented below share a single source sample, sequenced in a study of shared clonotypes between healthy human individuals. The repertoire was sequenced with immunoSEQ multiplex PCR; TCRdb's copy has only in-frame clones and lacks some. Among under 700,000 clones listed, 90% to 95% were seen once. In the naive CD8 group, cells lacked CD45RO and were positively selected for CCR7, so terminally differentiated effector memory CD45RA+ cells were left out. The sequenced material came from naive CD8+ T cells sorted from blood. These receptors were taken from a woman aged 25 to 45 in good health.

The chain has TRBV7-9 and TRBJ2-7; perhaps TRBD2 as D (5 bases). V lost 5 bases, J lost 0 bases, and 11 bases lay in between. The CDR3 is 14 amino acids. From germline, CDR1 is SEHNR and CDR2 FQNEAQ (reference sequence). The CDR3 region is CASSADYRSYEQYF. The CDR3 DNA follows: TGTGCCAGCAGCGCAGACTACCGCTCCTACGAGCAGTACTTC.

The chain is built from TRBV28 and TRBJ2-7; D unclear. Germline V gene data show CDR1 as MDHEN and CDR2 as SYDVKM. Trimming took off 7 bases at V and 6 bases at J, with 22 bases between the two ends. This CDR3 is 15 amino acids long. This chain's CDR3 is CASTLAVRTLGEQYF. CDR3 DNA sequence: TGTGCCAGCACTTTGGCGGTCCGTACCCTAGGCGAGCAGTACTTC.

The rearrangement links TRBV5-6 to TRBJ2-7, with D possibly matching TRBD1 (5 bases). V gave up 4 bases and J gave up 5 bases, with 13 bases separating them. The CDR3 length is 13 residues. Germline-derived CDR1 and CDR2 are SGHDT and YYEEEE. The CDR3 nucleotides are TGTGCCAGCAGCAAAGGCAGGGTGCACGAGCAGTACTTC. This codes for CASSKGRVHEQYF.

Turning to this clone: This CDR3 is also generated by other DNA sequences in the sample. The V gene is TRBV29-1, the J gene TRBJ1-1, with no clear D. This CDR3 is 13 amino acids long. The germline gives CDR1 SQVTM, CDR2 ANQGSEA. The V and J ends lost 1 base and 3 bases respectively, with 9 bases between them. The CDR3 reads CSVEVGSDTEAFF. CDR3 nucleotide sequence: TGCAGCGTTGAAGTAGGGTCGGACACTGAAGCTTTCTTT.

This chain connects TRBV18 to TRBJ2-1; 12 nucleotides match TRBD2. Trimming at V came to 3 bases and at J to 3 bases, leaving 3 bases not matched to a gene. The CDR3 is 16 residues long. Per germline, CDR1 KGHSH and CDR2 LQKENI. The CDR3 coding sequence is TGTGCCAGCTCACCCAGGACTAGCGGGGACTACAATGAGCAGTTCTTC. Its translation: CASSPRTSGDYNEQFF.